The rows below give T cell receptor beta chains drawn from one sample of a study of human T cells and chemical hapten exposure. Each CDR3 protein gets one entry after TCRdb re-called the RACE reads with MiXCR. The sample consists of about 97,000 distinct CDR3 sequences, roughly a quarter of them appearing once. Sequences were derived from whole blood, sampled in connection with sensitization to the hapten diphenylcyclopropenone (DPC). Receptors originate from a man aged 35-49 years with alopecia areata. Some clones in this sample may be carry-over from other donors' samples. Each CDR3 is given with its conserved first and last residue. The D gene is left open where the match is weak. A clone size is listed for some rows: how often the clone was seen (once, few, many), or a class if it is expanded.

.	TRBJ2-7	14	TRBV12-3/TRBV12-4	.	TGTGCCAGCAGTTTAGGCTCAGGTCCCTACGAGCAGTACTTC	CASSLGSGPYEQYF
.	TRBJ2-6	18	TRBV12-3/TRBV12-4	TRBD2	TGTGCCAGCAGCCAGCGGGACGGGGGATCCTCTGGGGCCAACGTCCTGACTTTC	CASSQRDGGSSGANVLTF
.	TRBJ2-5	15	TRBV7-6	TRBD2	TGTGCCAGCAGCTTAGATGAGCGGGAGACGGAGACCCAGTACTTC	CASSLDERETETQYF
.	TRBJ2-7	14	TRBV20-1	TRBD1	TGCAGTGCTAGACCGTGGGACAGGCCCTACGAGCAGTACTTC	CSARPWDRPYEQYF
few	TRBJ1-1	14	TRBV27	TRBD1	TGTGCCAGCAGTTGGACAGGGGGTAACACTGAAGCTTTCTTT	CASSWTGGNTEAFF
few	TRBJ1-1	14	TRBV20-1	.	TGCAGTGCCCCCCTCGGGGCTCTCAACACTGAAGCTTTCTTT	CSAPLGALNTEAFF
many	TRBJ2-7	13	TRBV6-5	.	TGTGCCAGCAGTTTTTCTAGGAAGTACGAGCAGTACTTC	CASSFSRKYEQYF
few	TRBJ2-3	16	TRBV7-2	TRBD2	TGTGCCAGCAGCCTCCGACTAGCGGGAGGAGAGTATACGCAGTATTTT	CASSLRLAGGEYTQYF
.	TRBJ2-1	17	TRBV6-2/TRBV6-3	TRBD2	TGTGCCAGCAGTTACAGTAGCGGGCCCAGCTCCTACAATGAGCAGTTCTTC	CASSYSSGPSSYNEQFF
.	TRBJ2-2	16	TRBV14	TRBD1	TGTGCCAGCAGCCCTCCGGGACAGGGATCCACCGGGGAGCTGTTTTTT	CASSPPGQGSTGELFF
few	TRBJ2-6	15	TRBV9	.	TGTGCCAGCAGCGTGTCCCTCCCTGGGGCCAACGTCCTGACTTTC	CASSVSLPGANVLTF
.	TRBJ2-2	16	TRBV7-3	.	TGTGCCAGCAGCTTAACAACGGGGGCAGGGCCCGGGGAGCTGTTTTTT	CASSLTTGAGPGELFF
few	TRBJ2-7	12	TRBV12-3/TRBV12-4	.	TGTGCCAGCAGTTTACGGACCTACGAGCAGTACTTC	CASSLRTYEQYF
few	TRBJ2-5	15	TRBV5-5	TRBD1	TGTGCCAGCAGCCCTCAGACAGGGTGGGGAGAGACCCAGTACTTC	CASSPQTGWGETQYF
.	TRBJ2-1	13	TRBV27	.	TGTGCCAGCAGTCCGCCCCAGGGGAATGAGCAGTTCTTC	CASSPPQGNEQFF
few	TRBJ1-5	13	TRBV5-5	.	TGTGCCAGCAGCTTGAGGCAGAACCAGCCCCAGCATTTT	CASSLRQNQPQHF
.	TRBJ2-4	12	TRBV10-2	.	TGCGCCAGCAGTGGAAGCAGGTTAATTCAGTACTTC	CASSGSRLIQYF
few	TRBJ1-2	13	TRBV5-1	.	TGCGCCAGCAGCTTCGGGGCTGGAGATGGCTACACCTTC	CASSFGAGDGYTF
few	TRBJ2-5	16	TRBV20-1	TRBD2	TGCAGTGCTAGCCCCCTGACTAGCGGCCAGAAAGAGACCCAGTACTTC	CSASPLTSGQKETQYF
.	TRBJ2-3	17	TRBV15	TRBD2	TGTGCCACCAGCGGCGGGACTAGCTCCGATGGGTCAGATACGCAGTATTTT	CATSGGTSSDGSDTQYF
few	TRBJ2-3	16	TRBV7-2	TRBD1	TGTGCCAGCAGCGCCAGACAGGGGGGTAGCACAGATACGCAGTATTTT	CASSARQGGSTDTQYF
few	TRBJ2-3	17	TRBV9	TRBD2	TGTGCCAGCAGCGTAGCTGATAGCGGGAGGGCCAGGGATACGCAGTATTTT	CASSVADSGRARDTQYF
.	TRBJ1-1	13	TRBV6-6	.	TGTGCCAGCAGTCCTGGACAGCTCCGTGAAGCTTTCTTT	CASSPGQLREAFF
few	TRBJ1-1	15	TRBV6-1	.	TGTGCCAGCAGCGCCTCCACAGGGAGGAACACTGAAGCTTTCTTT	CASSASTGRNTEAFF
few	TRBJ1-3	15	TRBV12-3/TRBV12-4	.	TGTGCCAGCATCCCTGAGTGGCCGGCTGGAAACACCATATATTTT	CASIPEWPAGNTIYF
.	TRBJ1-4	13	TRBV18	.	TGTGCCAGCTCATCAAACACTAATGAAAAACTGTTTTTT	CASSSNTNEKLFF
.	TRBJ2-1	12	TRBV20-1	.	TGCAGTGCCAAGCTCTCCTACAATGAGCAGTTCTTC	CSAKLSYNEQFF
.	TRBJ1-5	14	TRBV3-1	.	TGTGCCAGCAGCCAGGGGATAAGCAATCAGCCCCAGCATTTT	CASSQGISNQPQHF
.	TRBJ2-1	14	TRBV7-9	.	TGTGCCAGCAGCCACTCGCAGGGGTACAATGAGCAGTTCTTC	CASSHSQGYNEQFF
.	TRBJ2-1	14	TRBV5-6	.	TGTGCCAGCAGCTTGGTCGACAGCTACAATGAGCAGTTCTTC	CASSLVDSYNEQFF
few	TRBJ2-1	17	TRBV7-2	.	TGTGCCAGCAGCTTAGTTAGGTCTTCTCAAGGGTACAATGAGCAGTTCTTC	CASSLVRSSQGYNEQFF
few	TRBJ1-2	14	TRBV29-1	.	TGCAGCGTTGATCGTAGCACCAGAAACTATGGCTACACCTTC	CSVDRSTRNYGYTF
.	TRBJ2-1	14	TRBV3-1	.	TGTGCCAGCAGCCCCATGTTAGCCTACAATGAGCAGTTCTTC	CASSPMLAYNEQFF
.	TRBJ2-5	14	TRBV3-1	.	TGTGCCAGCAGCCGAAGTGATGTTTGGGAGACCCAGTACTTC	CASSRSDVWETQYF
few	TRBJ2-1	15	TRBV5-4	TRBD2	TGTGCCAGCAGCTATGGTAGCGGGAGGGCACGTGAGCAGTTCTTC	CASSYGSGRAREQFF
.	TRBJ2-2	15	TRBV4-3	.	TGCGCCAGCAGCCTTGTCCAGGGAGGTACCGGGGAGCTGTTTTTT	CASSLVQGGTGELFF
once	TRBJ2-7	13	TRBV2	.	TGTGCCAGCAGGACTCCGGGCCGCTACGAGCAGTACTTC	CASRTPGRYEQYF
.	TRBJ2-1	16	TRBV27	TRBD1	TGTGCCAGCAGTTTTGCCCGACAGGGACCCCACAATGAGCAGTTCTTC	CASSFARQGPHNEQFF
.	TRBJ2-3	14	TRBV10-3	.	TGTGCCATCAGCGCTGGGACTAGCACAGATACGCAGTATTTT	CAISAGTSTDTQYF
.	TRBJ2-7	15	TRBV4-3	.	TGCGCCAGCAGCCAAGTACCGTCGGGGGACCACGAGCAGTACTTC	CASSQVPSGDHEQYF
few	TRBJ2-3	17	TRBV6-5	TRBD2	TGTGCCAGCAGTTACCGGCTTGGACTAGCGGTTTCAGATACGCAGTATTTT	CASSYRLGLAVSDTQYF
.	TRBJ1-4	15	TRBV7-2	.	TGTGCCAGCAGCTTGAGACAGGCAACTAATGAAAAACTGTTTTTT	CASSLRQATNEKLFF
.	TRBJ2-3	14	TRBV7-9	.	TGTGCCAGCAGCCCCCCTACTCGCACAGATACGCAGTATTTT	CASSPPTRTDTQYF
.	TRBJ1-2	13	TRBV29-1	TRBD1	TGCAGCGTTGTCCCAGGGACAGGGCGCGGCTACACCTTC	CSVVPGTGRGYTF
.	TRBJ1-1	15	TRBV15	.	TGTGCCACCAGCAGAGATGGATCAGGGAACACTGAAGCTTTCTTT	CATSRDGSGNTEAFF
few	TRBJ2-7	14	TRBV7-2	TRBD1	TGTGCCAGCAGCTCCAGGACAGGGGACTACGAGCAGTACTTC	CASSSRTGDYEQYF
few	TRBJ2-7	15	TRBV6-6	TRBD2	TGTGCCAGCAGGACTAGCGAGGACAGCCCCTACGAGCAGTACTTC	CASRTSEDSPYEQYF
medium-sized	TRBJ1-1	13	TRBV29-1	.	TGCAGCGCCCGTGGAGGATTGAACACTGAAGCTTTCTTT	CSARGGLNTEAFF
few	TRBJ1-1	12	TRBV29-1	.	TGCAGCGCCAATACAGTGGACACTGAAGCTTTCTTT	CSANTVDTEAFF
few	TRBJ2-1	16	TRBV7-9	.	TGTGCCAGCAGCTTCCTGATACCTTTGAGAAACAATGAGCAGTTCTTC	CASSFLIPLRNNEQFF
.	TRBJ2-7	15	TRBV20-1	TRBD2	TGCAGTGCGGGGACTAGCGGGCTTTCACGATACGAGCAGTACTTC	CSAGTSGLSRYEQYF
few	TRBJ2-5	13	TRBV4-3	.	TGCGCCAGCAGCCAAGGACCACAAGAGACCCAGTACTTC	CASSQGPQETQYF
.	TRBJ2-7	17	TRBV5-1	TRBD2	TGCGCCAGCAGCGATGGGACTAGCGGGAGTCCTTCCTACGAGCAGTACTTC	CASSDGTSGSPSYEQYF
few	TRBJ2-5	15	TRBV7-8	TRBD2	TGTGCCAGCAGCCCACGGACTAGCGGCCAAGAGACCCAGTACTTC	CASSPRTSGQETQYF